The present entry profiles one TCR beta chain with its context. Its antigen is as yet unknown. The sample is drawn from a study of cytomegalovirus exposure and HLA in healthy donors. Trimming pared 9 bases from V and 0 bases from J, leaving 11 bases between. CDR1 and CDR2 from the germline V gene are MNHNS and SASEGT. This CDR3 is 13 amino acids long. Regarding the study as a whole: Most subjects had HLA-A and HLA-B alleles reportedly predicted accurately by TCR beta sequences. According to a later analysis, most TCR beta chains associated with CMV appeared HLA-restricted. Data from an earlier analysis indicated that most TCR beta V segments were productive either about 90% or about 30% of the time.

Both 60 Vbeta primers and 13 Jbeta primers went into the PCR. Clones were read by immunoSEQ multiplex PCR, and TCRdb kept only the in-frame ones, dropping some. The sample lists about 190,000 clones, approximately 70% occurring once. The sequence derives from a woman in her thirties in good health and CMV-seropositive. The chain links TRBV6-1 to TRBJ1-1; possibly TRBD1 for D (5 bases). The sample was PBMCs. The CDR3: CASLQALNTEAFF. DNA of the CDR3: TGTGCCAGTCTACAGGCCTTGAACACTGAAGCTTTCTTT.